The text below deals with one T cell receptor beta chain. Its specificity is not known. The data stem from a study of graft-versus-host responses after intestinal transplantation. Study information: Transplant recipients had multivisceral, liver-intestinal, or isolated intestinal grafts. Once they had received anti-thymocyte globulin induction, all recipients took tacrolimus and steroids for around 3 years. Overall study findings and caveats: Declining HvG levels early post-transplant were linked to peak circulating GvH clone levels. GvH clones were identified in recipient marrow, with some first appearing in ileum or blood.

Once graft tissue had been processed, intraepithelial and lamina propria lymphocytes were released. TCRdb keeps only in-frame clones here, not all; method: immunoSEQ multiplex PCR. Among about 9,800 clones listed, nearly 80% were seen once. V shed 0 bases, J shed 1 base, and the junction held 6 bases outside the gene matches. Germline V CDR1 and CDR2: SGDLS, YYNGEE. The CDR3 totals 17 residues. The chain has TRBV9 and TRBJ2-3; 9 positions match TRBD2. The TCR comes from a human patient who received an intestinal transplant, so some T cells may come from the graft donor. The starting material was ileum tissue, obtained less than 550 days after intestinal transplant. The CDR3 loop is CASSVGVSGRCTDTQYF. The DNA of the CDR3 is TGTGCCAGCAGCGTAGGCGTTAGCGGGAGATGCACAGATACGCAGTATTTT.